The 4 T cell receptor beta chains presented below share a single source sample, sequenced in a study of CD8+ T cells in alopecia areata (dated by TCRdb to 2017 to 2018). The library was built by means of the immunoSEQ multiplex PCR assay. To provide template for TCR sequencing, every sample had RNA extracted and reverse transcribed into cDNA. Held by TCRdb, this immuneACCESS table contains in-frame sequences only and omits some clones. Under half of the omission traces to an unresolved V gene where checked; the cause of the rest is unknown. The sample table records about 200,000 clones; around 62% of these occur just once. The leading ten clones occupy more than 0.4% of the sample. The time point label corresponds to: baseline before oral tofacitinib. The sequencing used CD4+ T cells sorted from blood, collected at week 0. Receptor source: a human donor with alopecia areata.

This clone was seen more than once but under ten times. This chain uses TRBV6-5 with TRBJ2-1, with 9 bases matching TRBD1. The length of the CDR3 is 15 residues. Trimming took 5 bases from V and 7 from J; bases not matched to a gene: 9. The germline V gene has CDR1 MNHEY and CDR2 SVGAGI. CDR3 sequence (DNA): TGTGCCAGCAGTGGCCGCCGGGACAGGGTTAATGAGCAGTTCTTC. Translation: CASSGRRDRVNEQFF.

The chain combines TRBV29-1 with TRBJ2-3; TRBD2 is a possible D gene (6 bases). Germline values: CDR1 SQVTM, CDR2 ANQGSEA. This CDR3 is built from 14 residues. The V gene lost 8 bases and the J gene lost 0 bases, with 15 bases spanning the gap. The CDR3 DNA sequence: TGCAGCACGGGCGGGACGGCTAGCACAGATACGCAGTATTTT. Its protein product is CSTGGTASTDTQYF.

V usage is TRBV30 and J usage is TRBJ1-5; the D is unclear. Deletions cut 3 bases from V and 2 bases from J, with 17 bases between. CDR3 size: 16 residues. From germline, CDR1 is GTSNPN and CDR2 SVGIG (reference sequence). CDR3 loop: CAWSTAASARNQPQHF. The CDR3 nucleotides read TGTGCCTGGAGCACCGCAGCCTCGGCCCGCAATCAGCCCCAGCATTTT. The entire variable domain, with the rest obtained from reference TRBV30 and TRBJ1-5, is as follows: SQTIHQWPATLVQPVGSPLSLECTVEGTSNPNLYWYRQAAGRGLQLLFYSVGIGQISSEVPQNLSASRPQDRQFILSSKKLLLSDSGFYLCAWSTAASARNQPQHFGDGTRLSIL.

This rearrangement joins TRBV7-2 to TRBJ1-1; D is uncertain. With 10 bases removed from V and 5 bases from J, the gap between germline ends came to 17 bases. This CDR3 is built from 13 residues. Germline-derived CDR1 and CDR2 are SGHTA and FQGNSA. This CDR3 is CATGLGRRTEAFF. As DNA, the CDR3 is TGTGCCACTGGTTTGGGCCGGCGTACTGAAGCTTTCTTT.